Shown below are 14 T cell receptor beta chains from a single sample sequenced in a study of CD4 and CD8 cells across lung adenocarcinoma regions. TCRdb reanalysed the PCR reads using MiXCR and keeps one entry per CDR3 protein. The table shows 24,000 or so distinct CDR3 sequences, with 45% to 60% occurring only once. Source material: CD4+ T cells from the center of a lung tumor. The receptors were sampled from a male donor with lung adenocarcinoma. The CD4 and CD8 labels of this study may be unreliable.

This clonotype was detected many times. The chain recombines TRBV12-3 or TRBV12-4 with TRBJ2-5; D is perhaps TRBD1 (5 bases). This CDR3 comprises 15 residues. V was shortened by 5 bases and J by 3 bases, with 16 bases between the two germline ends. The CDR3 bases are TGTGCCAGCAGTCCCGGTGGGGCGGTTAAAGAGACCCAGTACTTC. This codes for CASSPGGAVKETQYF.

This clonotype was detected only once. The V gene is TRBV6-1, the J gene TRBJ2-3; no clear D gene. The J call may be incorrect, as the DNA end agrees better with TRBJ2-7. CDR1 MNHNS and CDR2 SASEGT come from the germline V gene. This CDR3 is built from 14 residues. The CDR3 protein is CASSELSSTDTQYF. The CDR3 nucleotides are TGTGCCAGCAGTGAACTGTCATCCACAGATACGCAGTACTTC.

With respect to this clonotype: Relative to the germline gene, one junction end is altered; a read error may explain this. The rearrangement uses TRBV6-1 and TRBJ2-1; weak D call: TRBD2 (6 bases). CDR3 length: 18 residues. Germline CDR1 MNHNS, CDR2 SASEGT. Written as DNA, the CDR3 is TGTGCCAGCAGTGTAGCCTGGACTGGCTGTAGCATGGGCGGGGAGCAGTTTTTC. Protein sequence: CASSVAWTGCSMGGEQFF.

The sample holds many counts of this clonotype. This chain connects TRBV4-1 to TRBJ1-2, with D hard to call. The CDR3 has 15 residues. Germline CDR1 and CDR2: MGHRA and YSYEKL. Trimming removed 5 bases at V and 4 bases at J, with 17 bases between. The CDR3 DNA follows: TGCGCCAGCAGCGCGTGGGATGGGGAAATCTATGGCTACACCTTC. Translating gives CASSAWDGEIYGYTF.

This clonotype showed up many times. The genes are TRBV27 and TRBJ1-1, with TRBD1 matching over 7 bases. Germline trimming cut 6 bases from V and 1 base from J; bases unmatched to any gene: 5. The CDR3 loop spans 14 amino acids. Germline CDR1 and CDR2: MNHEY and SMNVEV (reference sequence). The CDR3 protein is CASRRDSWNTEAFF. The CDR3 DNA sequence: TGTGCCAGCAGAAGGGACAGTTGGAACACTGAAGCTTTCTTT.

This clonotype was seen ten or more times. V gene TRBV24-1 combines with J gene TRBJ2-3; D is uncertain. Looked up from germline, CDR1 is KGHDR and CDR2 is SFDVKD. The CDR3 is 12 amino acids. V was clipped by 9 bases and J by 0 bases, with 6 bases between them. CDR3 DNA sequence: TGTGCCACCGGGGAAAGCACAGATACGCAGTATTTT. Translated, it gives CATGESTDTQYF.

The rearrangement joins TRBV6-5 to TRBJ2-5; no reliable D call. V was pared by 0 bases and J by 5 bases, with 7 bases between. The germline CDR1 and CDR2 sequences are MNHEY and SVGAGI. This CDR3 has 13 amino acids. This CDR3 is CASSYSSFETQYF. CDR3 coding DNA: TGTGCCAGCAGTTACTCGAGCTTCGAGACCCAGTACTTC.

This clonotype was detected a few times. The V call is TRBV6-1, the J call TRBJ2-1; 8 nucleotides align to TRBD2. With the DNA end fitting TRBJ2-7 better, the J assignment may be wrong. Germline V gives CDR1 MNHNS, CDR2 SASEGT. This CDR3 spans 21 amino acids. CDR3 bases: TGTGCCAGCAGTGACGAACGGGGGGGGGGGGGGGGGGGCGAGGTTCGCTACGAGCAGTACTTC. This codes for CASSDERGGGGGGEVRYEQYF.

This clonotype is categorized as medium-sized (0.01 to 0.1%). The chain is built from TRBV27 and TRBJ2-5; D might be TRBD2 (5 bases). V was pared by 5 bases and J by 5 bases, with 18 bases between. From germline, CDR1 is MNHEY and CDR2 SMNVEV (reference sequence). The CDR3 is 15 residues long. CDR3 in DNA: TGTGCCAGCAGTACCATCATGGGAGTTGGGGAGACCCAGTACTTC. It encodes CASSTIMGVGETQYF.

The rearrangement links TRBV10-2 to TRBJ2-1; TRBD2 matches at 10 bases. J lost 9 bases, V lost 5 bases, and 7 bases had no gene match. The CDR3 totals 14 residues. In germline, CDR1 is WSHSY, CDR2 SAAADI. The CDR3, as DNA: TGCGCCAGCAGTACGGGACTAGCGTATCCTGAGCAGTTCTTC. It translates to CASSTGLAYPEQFF.

This clonotype has only one observation. This chain uses TRBV10-2 with TRBJ2-4, with a possible D match to TRBD2 (5 bases). Germline CDR1 WSHSY, CDR2 SAAADI. The CDR3 spans 12 residues. The V gene lost 0 bases and the J gene lost 8 bases, with 5 bases spanning the gap. CDR3: CASSESGDIQYF. CDR3 bases: TGCGCCAGCAGTGAGTCGGGAGACATTCAGTACTTC.

This clonotype is categorized as medium-sized. The chain combines TRBV6-1 with TRBJ2-2, with 8 bases that match TRBD2. Per germline, CDR1 MNHNS and CDR2 SASEGT. The CDR3 length is 13 residues. V trimming: 7 bases; J trimming: 7 bases; junction bases outside the gene matches: 5. The CDR3 region is CASNKREYGELFF. The DNA of the CDR3 is TGTGCCAGCAACAAGCGGGAGTACGGGGAGCTGTTTTTT.

CDR3 nucleotides: TGTGGCTGCTGTAGGGGCCCCGGGGGCGGATACACAGATACGCAGTATTTT. Its translation: CGCCRGPGGGYTDTQYF. The chain uses TRBV10-3 and TRBJ2-3; tentatively, D is TRBD1 or TRBD2 (6 bases each). The germline gives CDR1 ENHRY, CDR2 SYGVKD. The CDR3 is made up of 17 amino acids.

Details on this clonotype: The junction departs from the called germline gene at one end, perhaps through a read error. This sequence joins TRBV6-4 and TRBJ2-3; 8 bases are a match to TRBD2. Germline V CDR1 and CDR2: MRHNA, SNTAGT. The CDR3 runs to 15 residues. The CDR3 reads CASSDGSGGEETQYF. In nucleotides, the CDR3 is TGTGCCAGCAGTGACGGGAGCGGGGGTGAAGAGACCCAGTATTTC.